Here is one T cell receptor beta chain with its context. Its recognized antigen is unknown. Per-base qualities were not stored, and no clone one base away is much larger. Libraries came from the immunoSEQ multiplex PCR assay. Imported from immuneACCESS, the table was reduced by TCRdb to in-frame sequences with V and J called. These copies leave out some clones; in studies compared against another copy, an unresolved V gene accounts for under half, and the cause of the remainder is not known. Here the sample has 90,000 to 100,000 clones; approximately 81% occur a single time. The ten largest clones represent 8% to 11% of the sample. This record belongs to a study of control samples from healthy donors and cancer patients (TCRdb year 2020). The sample was blood. The clonotype comes from a woman under 40 in good health.

The base sequence is TGTGCCAGCTCACAACGCACAGATACGCAGTATTTT. It is translated as CASSQRTDTQYF. The rearranged chain carries TRBV18 and TRBJ2-3, with the D gene too uncertain to name. The CDR3, cysteine through phenylalanine, is 12 amino acids long. Just CDR3 DNA is preserved here, 36 bases in frame from base 1. Looking up the germline V gene yields CDR1 KGHSH and CDR2 LQKENI. V is clipped by 4 bases and J by 1 base, and the sequence between their germline boundaries is 3 bases long.